Sequencing of this TCR beta chain was carried out in a study of tumor and adjacent non-tumor tissue in lung cancer. On the study more broadly: Patients comprised 12 adenocarcinoma, a couple of squamous cell carcinoma and 1 small cell lung cancer.

Regarding the study as a whole: Tumor repertoires had a smaller top 100 clone share than normal lung.

The CDR3 has 13 residues. Trimming shortened V by 3 bases and J by 1 base, and 4 bases separated the two germline ends. Germline V CDR1 and CDR2: LNHDA, SQIVND (reference sequence). The template was RNA from unsorted bulk tissue. The normal lung tissue was taken more than 3 cm from the tumor edge. A modified ARM-PCR protocol with three rounds of nested PCR amplified TCRbeta. MiXCR, applied by TCRdb to the multiplex PCR reads, yields one record per CDR3 protein. This table has fewer than 75,000 distinct CDR3 sequences, around three quarters appearing once. With respect to this clonotype: Its specificity is unknown.

This chain joins TRBV19 and TRBJ1-5; no reliable D call. Material: distant non-tumor lung tissue. This receptor was identified in a man aged 60 to 75 with non-small cell lung cancer. CDR3 sequence reads: CASSMLSNQPQHF. CDR3 sequence (DNA): TGTGCCAGTAGTATGCTGAGCAATCAGCCCCAGCATTTT.